Each of the 23 T cell receptor beta chains below was sequenced from the same sample in a study of T cell responses to AZD1222 COVID-19 vaccine. The method was immunoSEQ multiplex PCR; TCRdb's version includes in-frame clones alone and lacks a portion of them. Of some 130,000 clones listed, more than 85% are singletons. The material sequenced was peripheral blood, taken on day 0 of AZD1222 vaccination. All receptors derive from an adult in good health.

There are a few counts of this clone. The V gene is TRBV7-2, the J gene TRBJ1-4, with a tentative D call TRBD1 (5 bases). The CDR3 consists of 14 residues. V was clipped by 5 bases and J by 8 bases, with 15 bases between them. Germline CDR1 SGHTA, CDR2 FQGNSA. The CDR3 coding sequence is TGTGCCAGCAGCCTCCAGGGATTGGACGAAAAACTGTTTTTT. Its protein is CASSLQGLDEKLFF.

The genes are TRBV12-5 and TRBJ2-7; 8 bases line up with TRBD1. Germline assignment: CDR1 LGHNT and CDR2 FRNRAP. CDR3 length: 15 amino acids. Germline trimming cut 6 bases from V and 4 bases from J; bases unmatched to any gene: 11. The CDR3 DNA follows: TGTGCTAGTGGGTTCCGGACAGGGACGACATACGAGCAGTACTTC. Its protein product is CASGFRTGTTYEQYF. Based on the CDR3 plus reference TRBV12-5 and TRBJ2-7, the full variable domain is DARVTQTPRHKVTEMGQEVTMRCQPILGHNTVFWYRQTMMQGLELLAYFRNRAPLDDSGMPKDRFSAEMPDATLATLKIQPSEPRDSAVYFCASGFRTGTTYEQYFGPGTRLTVT.

This clone appeared a single time. J is TRBJ1-2 and V is TRBV10-2; TRBD1 aligns across 9 bases. With V trimmed by 3 bases and J by 4 bases, 9 bases remained unmatched. Per the germline V gene, CDR1 is WSHSY and CDR2 is SAAADI. The CDR3 runs to 16 residues. The CDR3 spells CASSDRDRVRLYGYTF. CDR3 DNA: TGCGCCAGCAGTGACCGGGACAGGGTGAGGCTCTATGGCTACACCTTC.

In its sample, this clone was seen a few times. This chain joins TRBV7-9 and TRBJ2-2; 9 nucleotides match TRBD2. The CDR3 consists of 16 residues. Germline CDR1 and CDR2: SEHNR and FQNEAQ (reference sequence). Losses at the gene ends were 1 base for V and 6 bases for J; bases not matched to a gene: 6. The CDR3 loop is CASSLGGLASPGELFF. CDR3 coding DNA: TGTGCCAGCAGCTTAGGGGGACTAGCCTCACCCGGGGAGCTGTTTTTT.

The CDR3 reads CASSYWDSNGYTF. The CDR3 DNA reads as TGCGCCAGCAGCTACTGGGACAGTAATGGCTACACCTTC. The chain carries TRBV5-1 and TRBJ1-2, with TRBD1 matching 7 bases. The germline V gene has CDR1 SGHRS and CDR2 YFSETQ. The V gene end was trimmed by 3 bases and the J gene end by 6 bases; junction bases not matched to a gene: 5. This CDR3 has 13 amino acids.

V and J are TRBV10-3 and TRBJ1-1; possible D gene TRBD1, 6 bases. The length of the CDR3 is 15 residues. Germline CDR1 reads ENHRY; CDR2 reads SYGVKD. V was pared by 8 bases and J by 1 base, with 17 bases between. The CDR3 spells CAIQPYRAPNTEAFF. The CDR3 DNA reads as TGTGCCATCCAGCCCTACAGGGCTCCGAACACTGAAGCTTTCTTT.

This chain connects TRBV2 to TRBJ2-5, with TRBD1 identical over 7 bases. The CDR3 has 13 amino acids. Trimming removed 5 bases from V and 5 bases from J; junction bases left unmatched: 5. Germline V gene data show CDR1 as SNHLY and CDR2 as FYNNEI. Here the CDR3 reads CASSHRGGETQYF. The DNA of the CDR3 is TGTGCCAGCAGTCACAGGGGTGGGGAGACCCAGTACTTC.

This rearrangement joins TRBV19 to TRBJ1-2; weak D call: TRBD1 (5 bases). Germline V CDR1 and CDR2: LNHDA, SQIVND (reference sequence). The CDR3 totals 17 residues. Trimming pared 8 bases from V and 6 bases from J, leaving 28 bases between. The CDR3 DNA follows: TGTGCCAGTTCGTTTGGACGACCCGGGACTCCTATCAATGGCTACACCTTC. The encoded protein is CASSFGRPGTPINGYTF. The full variable domain, its missing parts supplied by reference TRBV19 and TRBJ1-2, is DGGITQSPKYLFRKEGQNVTLSCEQNLNHDAMYWYRQDPGQGLRLIYYSQIVNDFQKGDIAEGYSVSREKKESFPLTVTSAQKNPTAFYLCASSFGRPGTPINGYTFGSGTRLTVV.

The rearrangement joins TRBV19 to TRBJ2-5, with 8 bases identical to TRBD2. This CDR3 has 13 amino acids. With V trimmed by 7 bases and J by 11 bases, 12 bases remained unmatched. In germline, CDR1 is LNHDA, CDR2 SQIVND (reference sequence). CDR3 residues: CASMVGGGKVQYF. CDR3 nucleotides: TGTGCCAGTATGGTCGGGGGGGGTAAGGTGCAGTACTTC.

This sequence joins TRBV5-4 and TRBJ1-2, with no clear D. With 10 bases removed from V and 6 bases from J, the gap between germline ends came to 16 bases. The CDR3 extends over 12 amino acids. Germline CDR1 SGHNT, CDR2 YYREEE (reference sequence). CDR3 residues: CACTREEDGYTF. CDR3 in DNA: TGTGCCTGCACCCGGGAGGAGGATGGCTACACCTTC.

V and J are TRBV7-2 and TRBJ2-2, with 11 nucleotides matching TRBD2. The CDR3 is made up of 17 amino acids. Germline lookup yields CDR1 SGHTA and CDR2 FQGNSA. The J segment lost 2 bases and the V segment lost 5 bases, leaving 7 bases of the junction unmatched. In nucleotides, the CDR3 is TGTGCCAGCAGCCTCATGGGACTAGCGGTTAACACCGGGGAGCTGTTTTTT. The encoded protein is CASSLMGLAVNTGELFF.

This clone was counted once. The rearrangement uses TRBV20-1 and TRBJ1-2; D is unresolved. CDR1 and CDR2 from the germline V gene are DFQATT and SNEGSKA (reference sequence). V was clipped by 3 bases and J by 0 bases, with 8 bases between them. The CDR3 length is 13 residues. CDR3 protein: CSASMGTNYGYTF. For the CDR3, the DNA is TGCAGTGCTAGTATGGGCACTAACTATGGCTACACCTTC.

The rearrangement uses TRBV28 and TRBJ2-1; the match to TRBD2 covers 7 bases. Germline V lookup: CDR1 MDHEN, CDR2 SYDVKM. V lost 10 bases to trimming and J lost 7 bases; unmatched junction nucleotides: 13. The CDR3 totals 14 residues. Here the CDR3 reads CAILKSGGGNEQFF. Here the CDR3 DNA reads TGTGCCATCCTTAAGTCGGGAGGAGGGAATGAGCAGTTCTTC.

This clone was picked up a small number of times. This chain connects TRBV24-1 to TRBJ2-3; 11 positions match TRBD2. Germline CDR1 and CDR2: KGHDR and SFDVKD. V shed 3 bases, J shed 2 bases, and the junction held 9 bases outside the gene matches. CDR3 length: 18 residues. The CDR3 loop is CATSDPRGSGRATDTQYF. The CDR3 DNA reads TGTGCCACCAGTGATCCCCGGGGTAGCGGGAGGGCCACAGATACGCAGTATTTT.

The table lists this clone with a count of one. The J gene is TRBJ2-7, the V gene TRBV14; D might be TRBD2 (6 bases). The CDR3 runs 15 residues. Looked up from germline, CDR1 is SGHDN and CDR2 is FVKESK. Trimming stripped 8 bases from V and 3 bases from J, with 20 bases between. CDR3 region: CASAEGLALYYEQYF. CDR3 in DNA: TGTGCCAGCGCCGAGGGGCTAGCGCTATACTACGAGCAGTACTTC.

J is TRBJ2-5 and V is TRBV29-1; tentative D call: TRBD2 (6 bases). Germline V gene sequence: CDR1 SQVTM, CDR2 ANQGSEA. Trimming took 7 bases from V and 5 from J, leaving 11 bases between them. The CDR3 is 11 residues long. The CDR3, as DNA: TGCAGCGGGGGGGACCGGGAGACCCAGTACTTC. It specifies CSGGDRETQYF. Full variable domain (outside the CDR3, taken from reference TRBV29-1 and TRBJ2-5): SAVISQKPSRDICQRGTSLTIQCQVDSQVTMMFWYRQQPGQSLTLIATANQGSEATYESGFVIDKFPISRPNLTFSTLTVSNMSPEDSSIYLCSGGDRETQYFGPGTRLLVL.

This sequence joins TRBV6-5 and TRBJ1-2; D remains ambiguous. In germline, CDR1 is MNHEY, CDR2 SVGAGI. Trimming removed 6 bases from V and 4 bases from J, with 12 bases in between. The CDR3 spans 13 residues. CDR3 loop: CASSRTKGYGYTF. The CDR3 DNA sequence: TGTGCCAGCAGCAGAACGAAAGGCTATGGCTACACCTTC.

This clone occurred once. CDR3 bases: TGTGCCAGCAGCCCCGCCGGACTTAAGTACGAGCAGTACTTC. Protein: CASSPAGLKYEQYF. This chain joins TRBV3-1 (or the pseudogene TRBV3-2) and TRBJ2-7; possibly TRBD2 for D (5 bases). Germline loops: CDR1 LGHDT, CDR2 YNNKEL (reference sequence). The CDR3 covers 14 residues. Trimming pared 4 bases from V and 4 bases from J, leaving 14 bases between.

This clone was detected a few times. The chain combines TRBV4-2 with TRBJ2-7, with D perhaps given as TRBD1 or TRBD2 (5 bases each). Between the trimmed V and J ends, which lost 5 bases and 0 bases, there was a span of 14 bases. This CDR3 spans 15 amino acids. Germline values: CDR1 LGHNA, CDR2 YNFKEQ. The CDR3 region is CASSSTGARSYEQYF. As DNA, the CDR3 is TGTGCCAGCAGCTCGACCGGGGCGCGCTCCTACGAGCAGTACTTC.

This sequence joins TRBV6-2 or TRBV6-3 and TRBJ2-2, with 8 bases identical to TRBD1. The CDR3 is 16 residues long. The V gene's germline CDR1 is MNHEY and CDR2 SVGEGT. With 4 bases clipped from V and 2 bases from J, the junction kept 6 bases outside the gene matches. The CDR3 DNA sequence: TGTGCCAGCAGTTCCCAGGGGGCTGAAAACACCGGGGAGCTGTTTTTT. This gives the protein CASSSQGAENTGELFF.

This rearrangement joins TRBV12-5 to TRBJ2-2, with 14 bases identical to TRBD2. The germline V gene encodes CDR1 LGHNT and CDR2 FRNRAP. The V segment lost 0 bases and the J segment 4 bases; nucleotides outside the gene matches: 10. The CDR3 extends over 20 amino acids. CDR3 DNA sequence: TGTGCTAGTGGTTTGGTACAGACTAGCGGGAGGGTAGTGGGCACCGGGGAGCTGTTTTTT. Translation: CASGLVQTSGRVVGTGELFF.

The J gene is TRBJ2-1, the V gene TRBV27; 10 bases fit TRBD2. Trimming cost V 6 bases and J 2 bases; bases outside gene matches: 4. CDR1 and CDR2 (germline): MNHEY, SMNVEV (reference sequence). This CDR3 spans 15 amino acids. The CDR3, as DNA: TGTGCCAGCAGCCAGCGGGAGGGACCCTACAATGAGCAGTTCTTC. Protein product: CASSQREGPYNEQFF.

This clone was detected once. The V gene is TRBV15, the J gene TRBJ2-7; D is possibly TRBD1 (5 bases). CDR3 size: 15 residues. Germline V gene lookup returns CDR1 LNHNV and CDR2 YYDKDF (reference sequence). Trimming took off 5 bases at V and 3 bases at J, with 17 bases between the two ends. The DNA of the CDR3 is TGTGCCACCAGCCCCCAGGTGGGGCAGAACTACGAGCAGTACTTC. It translates to CATSPQVGQNYEQYF.